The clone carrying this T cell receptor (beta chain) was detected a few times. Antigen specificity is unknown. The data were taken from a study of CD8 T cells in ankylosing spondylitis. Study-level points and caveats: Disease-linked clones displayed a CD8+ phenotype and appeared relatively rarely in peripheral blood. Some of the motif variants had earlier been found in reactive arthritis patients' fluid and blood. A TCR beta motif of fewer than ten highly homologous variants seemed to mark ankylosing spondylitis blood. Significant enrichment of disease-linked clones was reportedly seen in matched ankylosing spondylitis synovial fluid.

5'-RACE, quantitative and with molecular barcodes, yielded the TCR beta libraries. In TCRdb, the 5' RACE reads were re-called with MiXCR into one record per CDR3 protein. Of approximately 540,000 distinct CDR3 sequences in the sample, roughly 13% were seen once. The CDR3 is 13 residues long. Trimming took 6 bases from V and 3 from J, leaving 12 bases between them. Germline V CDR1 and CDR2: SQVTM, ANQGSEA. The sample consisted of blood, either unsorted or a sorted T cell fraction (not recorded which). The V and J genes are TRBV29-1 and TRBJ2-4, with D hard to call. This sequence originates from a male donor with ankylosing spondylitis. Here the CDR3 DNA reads TGCAGCGTAACCGTGGCGTTCAAAAACATTCAGTACTTC. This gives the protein CSVTVAFKNIQYF.